The sample holds a few counts of the clone carrying this T cell receptor beta chain. Its antigen is unidentified. The ends lost 3 bases at V and 4 bases at J; junction bases unmatched: 5. The length of the CDR3 is 16 residues. From germline, CDR1 is LNHDA and CDR2 SQIVND (reference sequence). Amplified TCR beta CDR3 regions came from RNA transcripts. The HTBI set primed first-round TCR CDR3 RT-PCR. Each CDR3 protein gets one entry after TCRdb re-called the multiplex PCR reads with MiXCR. The sample consists of nearly 600,000 distinct CDR3 sequences, 14% of them appearing once. The data were obtained in a study of T cells in Graves' hyperthyroidism and ophthalmopathy. Study results and caveats: Most thyroid clonotypes expanded above 0.001 appeared in blood too.

The sample comprised blood. This clonotype originated in a woman aged 18-29 years with Graves' ophthalmopathy. This chain connects TRBV19 to TRBJ2-1; 11 bases fit TRBD2. CDR3 region: CASSILTSGTYNEQFF. CDR3 DNA sequence: TGTGCCAGTAGTATCTTGACTAGCGGGACTTACAATGAGCAGTTCTTC.